This is a list of T cell receptor beta chains from one sample in a study of blood T cell repertoires in COVID-19. TCRdb keeps only in-frame clones here, not all; method: immunoSEQ multiplex PCR. The sample lists tens of thousands of clones, around nine tenths occurring once. Material: peripheral blood. The receptors come from a man between 70 and 80 years old with active or convalescent COVID-19. CDR3s include the opening cysteine and the closing phenylalanine or tryptophan. The D gene is left open where the match is weak. Size tells how often a clone was seen (once, few, many) or the class of an expanded clone, and some rows leave it out.

j_call	v_call	clone_size	d_call	cdr3_aa	cdr3_nt
TRBJ1-1	TRBV7-3	.	.	CASSLGQGKAFF	TGTGCCAGCAGCTTAGGGCAGGGTAAAGCTTTCTTT
TRBJ1-1	TRBV19	.	TRBD1	CASSTQGARNTEAFF	TGTGCCAGTAGTACACAGGGGGCGCGGAACACTGAAGCTTTCTTT
TRBJ2-1	TRBV7-2	.	TRBD2	CASSRSGSFYNEQFF	TGTGCCAGCAGCCGTAGCGGGAGTTTCTACAATGAGCAGTTCTTC
TRBJ2-2	TRBV14	.	.	CASKSFTGAGELFF	TGTGCCAGCAAATCCTTTACCGGGGCCGGGGAGCTGTTTTTT
TRBJ2-7	TRBV28	.	TRBD2	CASSFSGSRSYEQYF	TGTGCCAGCAGTTTCAGCGGGAGCCGCTCCTACGAGCAGTACTTC
TRBJ1-1	TRBV14	.	.	CASSQSLGSYMNTEAFF	TGTGCCAGCAGCCAAAGTCTAGGCAGTTACATGAACACTGAAGCTTTCTTT
TRBJ1-6	TRBV6-1	.	.	CASSELTALLNSPLHF	TGTGCCAGCAGTGAATTGACAGCCCTCCTTAATTCACCCCTCCACTTT
TRBJ2-3	TRBV6-5	.	.	CASSYRGNTQYF	TGTGCCAGCAGTTACAGGGGGAATACGCAGTATTTT
TRBJ1-2	TRBV7-8	.	.	CASSLAPGGKGYTF	TGTGCCAGCAGCTTAGCCCCGGGGGGCAAAGGCTACACCTTC
TRBJ1-3	TRBV7-6	.	.	CASSPRVTGNTIYF	TGTGCCAGCAGCCCCAGGGTAACTGGAAACACCATATATTTT
TRBJ1-6	TRBV6-6	.	.	CASNRPGSSYNSPLHF	TGTGCCAGCAATAGACCTGGGAGCTCCTATAATTCACCCCTCCACTTT
TRBJ2-1	TRBV5-5	.	TRBD2	CASRRASGYNEQFF	TGTGCCAGCCGAAGGGCTAGCGGGTACAATGAGCAGTTCTTC
TRBJ1-6	TRBV19	.	.	CASSSGIYNSPLHF	TGTGCCAGTAGTTCCGGGATTTATAATTCACCCCTCCACTTT
TRBJ2-7	TRBV4-2	.	TRBD2	CASRNLAGASHEQYF	TGTGCCAGCCGCAACCTAGCGGGAGCGAGCCACGAGCAGTACTTC
TRBJ2-4	TRBV18	.	.	CASSPAGGLAKNIQYF	TGTGCCAGCTCACCAGCCGGGGGTCTAGCCAAAAACATTCAGTACTTC
TRBJ2-7	TRBV21-1	.	.	CASSNEARGPTSYEQYF	TGTGCCAGCAGCAATGAAGCCAGGGGCCCTACCTCCTACGAGCAGTACTTC
TRBJ2-1	TRBV5-1	.	.	CASSSAGLRSYNEQFF	TGCGCCAGCAGCTCCGCGGGGCTTCGTTCCTACAATGAGCAGTTCTTC
TRBJ2-5	TRBV30	.	.	CAWSVPGETQYF	TGTGCCTGGAGTGTACCAGGAGAGACCCAGTACTTC
TRBJ2-7	TRBV19	once	.	CASSPRGSSYEQYF	TGTGCCAGTAGTCCTAGAGGGTCCTCCTACGAGCAGTACTTC
TRBJ2-5	TRBV27	.	.	CASSLLQDSRTQYF	TGTGCCAGCAGTTTATTGCAGGACTCGAGGACCCAGTACTTC
TRBJ2-7	TRBV9	.	TRBD2	CASSVGTSGHYEQYF	TGTGCCAGCAGCGTAGGGACTAGCGGGCATTACGAGCAGTACTTC
TRBJ1-1	TRBV6-2/TRBV6-3	.	TRBD1	CASSYQGAAEAFF	TGTGCCAGCAGTTACCAGGGGGCGGCGGAAGCTTTCTTT
TRBJ1-5	TRBV28	few	.	CASSRAAGDNQPQHF	TGTGCCAGCAGTCGGGCAGCGGGAGACAATCAGCCCCAGCATTTT
TRBJ2-1	TRBV18	once	TRBD1	CATQRDRVNEQFF	TGTGCCACCCAGCGGGACAGGGTGAATGAGCAGTTCTTC
TRBJ1-2	TRBV28	.	TRBD1	CASSSGTGILQGGYTF	TGTGCCAGCAGTTCCGGGACAGGGATATTACAAGGCGGCTACACCTTC
TRBJ2-6	TRBV5-4	.	TRBD1	CASKGQKDSGANVLTF	TGTGCCAGCAAGGGACAGAAAGACTCTGGGGCCAACGTCCTGACTTTC
TRBJ1-1	TRBV6-1	once	.	CASSDTGTVRLLKAFF	TGTGCCAGCAGTGATACAGGAACAGTAAGATTACTGAAAGCTTTCTTT
TRBJ2-2	TRBV10-3	.	.	CAISIAAQNTGELFF	TGTGCCATCAGTATAGCGGCACAGAACACCGGGGAGCTGTTTTTT
TRBJ2-3	TRBV19	.	TRBD2	CASTPGGFIGDTQYF	TGTGCCAGTACCCCGGGAGGATTTATTGGAGATACGCAGTATTTT
TRBJ1-1	TRBV4-2	.	.	CASSQVASLMNTEAFF	TGTGCCAGCAGCCAAGTAGCATCTCTCATGAACACTGAAGCTTTCTTT
TRBJ1-2	TRBV4-3	.	.	CASSQDLPSGDLYGYTF	TGCGCCAGCAGCCAAGACCTCCCTTCAGGGGACCTCTATGGCTACACCTTC
TRBJ1-6	TRBV27	few	.	CASSWGGGNSPLHF	TGTGCCAGCAGCTGGGGGGGCGGGAATTCACCCCTCCACTTT
TRBJ2-1	TRBV29-1	.	.	CSGDRAGGGEQFF	TGCAGCGGTGACAGGGCCGGGGGTGGTGAGCAGTTCTTC
TRBJ1-3	TRBV19	.	.	CASSVTVNSGNTIYF	TGTGCCAGTAGTGTCACAGTCAACTCTGGAAACACCATATATTTT
TRBJ1-1	TRBV19	.	.	CASSYSSLAFF	TGTGCCAGTTCTTACTCCTCCCTAGCTTTCTTT
TRBJ1-1	TRBV9	.	.	CASSPGSMNTEAFF	TGTGCCAGCAGCCCAGGAAGCATGAACACTGAAGCTTTCTTT
TRBJ1-1	TRBV3-1/TRBV3-2	once	.	CASSQREDTEAFF	TGTGCCAGCAGCCAACGAGAGGACACTGAAGCTTTCTTT
TRBJ2-2	TRBV13	.	TRBD1	CASSLRWQGAGTGELFF	TGTGCCAGCAGCTTAAGGTGGCAGGGGGCAGGCACCGGGGAGCTGTTTTTT
TRBJ1-2	TRBV9	.	.	CASSVEPTRANYGYTF	TGTGCCAGCAGCGTAGAACCGACCAGGGCTAACTATGGCTACACCTTC
TRBJ2-3	TRBV5-1	.	.	CASSLGQVFIDTQYF	TGCGCCAGCAGCTTGGGACAGGTTTTTATAGATACGCAGTATTTT
TRBJ2-7	TRBV5-1	.	TRBD2	CASSFPLAGGESYEQYF	TGCGCCAGCAGCTTCCCCTTAGCGGGAGGGGAATCCTACGAGCAGTACTTC
TRBJ1-1	TRBV15	.	.	CATSRDLGPNTEAFF	TGTGCCACCAGCAGAGATCTGGGCCCGAACACTGAAGCTTTCTTT
TRBJ2-7	TRBV6-5	.	TRBD2	CASRKTSQYEQYF	TGTGCCAGCAGAAAGACTAGCCAGTACGAGCAGTACTTC
TRBJ2-1	TRBV6-2/TRBV6-3	.	TRBD2	CASSSAGGEETKFF	TGTGCCAGCAGTTCAGCGGGAGGGGAAGAAACGAAGTTCTTC
TRBJ2-1	TRBV13	once	.	CASSLGWQGGPYNEQFF	TGTGCCAGCAGCTTAGGATGGCAAGGAGGACCCTACAATGAGCAGTTCTTC
TRBJ2-3	TRBV19	.	TRBD2	CAYNGGEGPRTQYF	TGTGCTTACAATGGGGGGGAGGGCCCCCGTACGCAGTATTTT
TRBJ1-6	TRBV28	.	.	CATYGTPYNSPLHF	TGTGCCACCTACGGGACACCGTATAATTCACCCCTCCACTTT
TRBJ2-7	TRBV5-6	.	TRBD2	CASSLAGLAGFEQYF	TGTGCCAGCAGCTTGGCGGGACTAGCGGGATTCGAGCAGTACTTC